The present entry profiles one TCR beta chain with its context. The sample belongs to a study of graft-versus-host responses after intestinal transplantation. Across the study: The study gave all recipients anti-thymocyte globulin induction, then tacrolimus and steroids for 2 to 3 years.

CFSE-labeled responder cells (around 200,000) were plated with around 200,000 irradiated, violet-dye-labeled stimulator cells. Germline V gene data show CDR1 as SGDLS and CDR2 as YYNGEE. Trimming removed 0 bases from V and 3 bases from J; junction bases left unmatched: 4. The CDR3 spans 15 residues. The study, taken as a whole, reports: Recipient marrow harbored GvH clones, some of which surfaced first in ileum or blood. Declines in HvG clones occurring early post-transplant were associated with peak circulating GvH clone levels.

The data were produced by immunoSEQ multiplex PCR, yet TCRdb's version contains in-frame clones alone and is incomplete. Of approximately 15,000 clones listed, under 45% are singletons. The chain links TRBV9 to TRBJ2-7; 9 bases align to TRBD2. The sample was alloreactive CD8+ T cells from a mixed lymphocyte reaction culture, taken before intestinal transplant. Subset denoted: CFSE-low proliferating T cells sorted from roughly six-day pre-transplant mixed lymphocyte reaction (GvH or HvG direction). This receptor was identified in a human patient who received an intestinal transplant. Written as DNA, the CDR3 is TGTGCCAGCAGCGTAGAAGCGGGAGGCTTCTACGAGCAGTACTTC. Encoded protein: CASSVEAGGFYEQYF.